This entry is about one T cell receptor beta chain. In the authors' methods: Amplification from reference gene primers served as the basis for estimated nucleated cell counts. The repertoire was sequenced with immunoSEQ multiplex PCR; TCRdb's copy has only in-frame clones and lacks some. That table furnishes V, J and clone size, whereas the DNA furnished D and trimming. In the table there are about 130,000 clones, roughly two thirds of which are singletons. Looked up from germline, CDR1 is LGHDT and CDR2 is YNNKEL (reference sequence). V shed 1 base and J 3 bases; nucleotides not matched to a gene: 9. The CDR3 has 18 amino acids. The data originate from a study of blood T cell repertoires in COVID-19. Looking at the study overall: There were acute and convalescent COVID-19 samples, and they came from the United States, Italy and Spain. Sources were T cells, B-cell-depleted T cells, or PBMCs; the material itself was cDNA or gDNA.

Sequencing used peripheral blood. This TCR came from a woman aged 65 to 85 with acute or convalescent COVID-19. V and J are TRBV3-1 (or the pseudogene TRBV3-2) and TRBJ2-1, with TRBD1 matching over 10 bases. CDR3: CASSQAVGQGTNYNEQFF. CDR3 coding DNA: TGTGCCAGCAGCCAAGCCGTGGGACAGGGGACGAACTACAATGAGCAGTTCTTC.